The TCR beta chain described here comes from a study of blood T cell repertoires in COVID-19. Measured with immunoSEQ multiplex PCR; TCRdb has only the in-frame clones, and not every one. The table lists about 270,000 clones, 65% to 90% of them singletons, with roughly 2.9% in the top ten. The germline V gene encodes CDR1 ENHRY and CDR2 SYGVKD. The CDR3 totals 14 residues. With V trimmed by 4 bases and J by 6 bases, 4 bases remained unmatched. This clonotype was sampled from a woman aged 55-75 years with active or convalescent COVID-19. The sequenced sample was peripheral blood. This chain links TRBV10-3 with TRBJ2-3; 10 bases are a match to TRBD1. CDR3: CAISGGTGEDTQYF. CDR3 DNA: TGTGCCATCAGTGGGGGGACAGGGGAGGATACGCAGTATTTT.